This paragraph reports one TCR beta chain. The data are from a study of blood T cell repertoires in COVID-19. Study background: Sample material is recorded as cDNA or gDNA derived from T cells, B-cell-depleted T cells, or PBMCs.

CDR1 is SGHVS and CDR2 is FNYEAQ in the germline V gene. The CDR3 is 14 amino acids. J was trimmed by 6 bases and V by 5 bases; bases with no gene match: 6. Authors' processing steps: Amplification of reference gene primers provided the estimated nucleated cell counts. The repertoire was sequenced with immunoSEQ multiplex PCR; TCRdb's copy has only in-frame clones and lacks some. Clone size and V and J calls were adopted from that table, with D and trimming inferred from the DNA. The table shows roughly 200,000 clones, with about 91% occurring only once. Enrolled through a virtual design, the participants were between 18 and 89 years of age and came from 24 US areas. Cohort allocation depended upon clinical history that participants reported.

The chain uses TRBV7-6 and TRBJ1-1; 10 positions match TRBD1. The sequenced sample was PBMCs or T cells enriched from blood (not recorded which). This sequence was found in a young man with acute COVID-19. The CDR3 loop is CASSPRDRGAEAFF. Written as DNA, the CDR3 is TGTGCCAGCAGCCCCCGGGACAGGGGCGCTGAAGCTTTCTTT.